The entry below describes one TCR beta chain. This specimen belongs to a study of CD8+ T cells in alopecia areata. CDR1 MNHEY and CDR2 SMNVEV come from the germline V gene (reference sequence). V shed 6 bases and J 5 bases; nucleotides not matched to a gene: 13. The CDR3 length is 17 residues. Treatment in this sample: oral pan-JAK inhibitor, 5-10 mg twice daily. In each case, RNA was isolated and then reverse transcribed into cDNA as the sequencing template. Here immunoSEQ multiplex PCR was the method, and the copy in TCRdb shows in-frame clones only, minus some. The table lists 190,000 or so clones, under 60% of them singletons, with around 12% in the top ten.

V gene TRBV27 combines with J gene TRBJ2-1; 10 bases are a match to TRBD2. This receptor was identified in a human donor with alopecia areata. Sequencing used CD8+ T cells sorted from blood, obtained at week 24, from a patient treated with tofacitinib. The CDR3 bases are TGTGCCAGCAGGCTTACTGTAGCGGGGGGCCTAGACAATGAGCAGTTCTTC. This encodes CASRLTVAGGLDNEQFF.